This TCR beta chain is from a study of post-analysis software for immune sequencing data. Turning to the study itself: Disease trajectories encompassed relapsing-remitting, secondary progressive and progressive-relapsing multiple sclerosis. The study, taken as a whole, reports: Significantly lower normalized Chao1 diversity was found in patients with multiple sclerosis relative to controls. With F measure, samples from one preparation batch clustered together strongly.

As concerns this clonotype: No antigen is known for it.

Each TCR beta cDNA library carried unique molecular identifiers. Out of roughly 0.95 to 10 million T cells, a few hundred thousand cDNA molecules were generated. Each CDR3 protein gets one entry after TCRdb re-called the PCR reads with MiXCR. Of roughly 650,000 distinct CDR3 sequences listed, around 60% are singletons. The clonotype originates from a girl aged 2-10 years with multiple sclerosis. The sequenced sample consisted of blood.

In DNA form, the CDR3 reads TGTGCCAGCAGCTTAAGTCTAGACCCCTACAATGAGCAGTTCTTC. As protein: CASSLSLDPYNEQFF. This chain links TRBV13 with TRBJ2-1; D is undetermined. Germline V gene lookup returns CDR1 PRHDT and CDR2 FYEKMQ (reference sequence). This CDR3 comprises 15 residues. V lost 2 bases and J 2 bases, leaving 10 bases between the germline ends.